Sequencing of this T cell receptor beta chain was carried out in a study of blood T cell repertoires in COVID-19 (dated by TCRdb to 2018 to 2021). For the wider study: Collaborator samples came from the United States, Italy and Spain and covered acute and convalescent phases of COVID-19. The material from the prospective study consisted of cDNA or gDNA derived from T cells, B-cell-depleted T cells, or PBMCs. Deeply sampled blood TCRbeta repertoires from subjects exposed to, actively infected with, or recovered from COVID-19 were included in the dataset. The repertoires were made available in a free public database intended to serve as a resource for research on the immune response to SARS-CoV-2. The samples were drawn from the first 160 participants of the ongoing ImmuneRACE study and from 1,254 subjects provided by 6 global collaborators. A de-identified subject ID, COVID-19 status, age in years and sex were almost always included in the sample metadata. Where HLA class I and class II types were available, the types were taken from metadata supplied by the sample provider, not from assay-based typing. General conclusions and limits of the study: The quantity of clinical and demographic metadata differed by source and by participant and was supplied without curation.

Collaborating institutions collected whole blood in K2EDTA tubes following their own protocols. For TCRbeta analysis, collaborators shipped samples in one of three forms: frozen whole blood, isolated PBMCs, or DNA extracted from either of those sample types. This clone has at least ten counts. Its antigen has not been determined. The junction departs from germline at one end; a sequencing error may be responsible. TCRbeta CDR3 regions were amplified from genomic DNA by means of the immunoSEQ Assay, a bias-controlled multiplex PCR. In the authors' own workflow: Within the assay, amplification of reference gene primers was used to estimate how many nucleated cells each sample contained. To quantify the absolute abundance of each unique TCRbeta CDR3 rearrangement, sequence reads were collapsed and filtered. For each sample, productive Simpson clonality was calculated by taking the square root of Simpson's diversity index across productive rearrangements. TCRdb mirrors the immuneACCESS table, restricted to in-frame sequences. Some clones are absent from its copies; in checked studies, under half trace to an unresolved V gene, and the reason for the others is unknown. V and J calls and clone size are as listed in that table; D and trimming were resolved from the DNA. A total of some 99,000 clones appear in this sample, about three quarters of them only once. The top ten constitute about 4.5% of the sample.

Counted from cysteine to phenylalanine, this CDR3 has 14 amino acids. Here the CDR3 DNA is all that survives: 42 bases in frame from base 1. The germline V gene (reference sequence) gives CDR1 as SEHNR and CDR2 as FQNEAQ. This TCR was recovered from a human donor in a cohort sampled during active or convalescent COVID-19. This chain joins TRBV7-9 to TRBJ2-3, with a weak D call of TRBD2 (5 bases match). Sequencing input: peripheral blood. CDR3 loop: CASSFELDTNTQYF. In nucleotide form, the sequence is TGTGCCAGCAGCTTTGAACTAGACACAAATACGCAGTATTTT.